This TCR beta chain was captured in a study of CD8+ T cells in alopecia areata. As to treatment: oral pan-JAK inhibitor, 5-10 mg twice daily. In germline, CDR1 is SGHVS, CDR2 FQNEAQ. The length of the CDR3 is 16 residues. The V and J ends lost 0 bases and 0 bases respectively, with 6 bases between them. About this clone itself: Antigen: not known. The same CDR3 can be traced to other DNA sequences in this sample.

Findings and limits, study-wide: Since there was just one nonresponder, nobody can yet say how baseline CD8+ expansion ties to response. Scalp clonality and expanded CD8+ clones among the top 100 were significantly decreased by tofacitinib. Compared with mice, patients displayed less clear TCR sharing, possibly for HLA-related reasons.

Sequencing used cDNA as its template, made by extracting RNA and reverse transcribing it. TCRdb's copy holds only in-frame clones and misses some; the assay was immunoSEQ multiplex PCR. The sample contains 210,000 or so clones, approximately 72% of which appear only once. The source of this sequence is a human donor with alopecia areata. The chain employs TRBV7-8 and TRBJ2-6; no reliable D call. The source was CD4+ T cells sorted from blood, collected at week 44, from a patient treated with tofacitinib. The CDR3: CASSLAGGSGANVLTF. CDR3 bases: TGTGCCAGCAGCTTAGCAGGCGGCTCTGGGGCCAACGTCCTGACTTTC.